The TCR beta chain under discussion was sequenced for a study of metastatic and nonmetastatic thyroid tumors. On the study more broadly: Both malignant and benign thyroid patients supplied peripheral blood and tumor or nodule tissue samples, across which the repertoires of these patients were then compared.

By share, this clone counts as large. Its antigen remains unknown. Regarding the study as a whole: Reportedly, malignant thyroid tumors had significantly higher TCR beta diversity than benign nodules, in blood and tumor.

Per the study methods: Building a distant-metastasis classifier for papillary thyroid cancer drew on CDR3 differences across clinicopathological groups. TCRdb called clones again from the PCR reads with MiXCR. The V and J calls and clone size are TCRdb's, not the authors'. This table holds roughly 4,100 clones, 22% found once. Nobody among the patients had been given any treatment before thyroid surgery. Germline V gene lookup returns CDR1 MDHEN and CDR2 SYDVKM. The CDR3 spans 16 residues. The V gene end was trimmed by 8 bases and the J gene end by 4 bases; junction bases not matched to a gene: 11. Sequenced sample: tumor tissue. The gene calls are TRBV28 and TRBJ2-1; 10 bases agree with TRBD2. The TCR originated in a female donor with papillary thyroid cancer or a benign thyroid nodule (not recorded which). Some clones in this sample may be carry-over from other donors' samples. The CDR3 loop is CASATPGTSVYNEQFF. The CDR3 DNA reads TGTGCCAGCGCAACCCCCGGGACTAGCGTTTACAATGAGCAGTTCTTC.